This T cell receptor (beta chain) was recorded in a study of cytomegalovirus exposure and HLA in healthy donors. The PCR ran on 60 Vbeta and 13 Jbeta primers. Clones were sequenced by immunoSEQ multiplex PCR, and TCRdb holds only the in-frame ones, with some missing. There are 150,000 to 200,000 clones in the sample; around 73% occur only once, and about 1.5% lies in the top ten. Points on this clone: Its antigen is unidentified.

The study, taken as a whole, reports: Association with HLA alleles at 0.05 false discovery rate was found for 15,000 or so TCR beta sequences in a later analysis.

CDR1 and CDR2 (germline): SNHLY, FYNNEI. This CDR3 is 13 amino acids long. Trimming took off 7 bases at V and 5 bases at J, with 14 bases between the two ends. The rearrangement joins TRBV2 to TRBJ1-2, with D maybe TRBD1 (5 bases). Input material: PBMCs. The receptor's source is a male donor in good health and CMV-seronegative. The DNA of the CDR3 is TGTGCCAGCAACCGGGGGACGTTGTATGGCTACACCTTC. This sequence encodes CASNRGTLYGYTF.